This T cell receptor (beta chain) is from a study of cytomegalovirus exposure and HLA in healthy donors. PCR used 60 Vbeta primers and 13 Jbeta primers. Using immunoSEQ multiplex PCR, the repertoire was profiled, and TCRdb retains in-frame clones only, with some absent. The sample comprises around 140,000 clones, roughly 74% of which are singletons, and about 2.2% rests with the top ten. The sequencing input was PBMCs. The receptor was isolated from a woman between 18 and 30 years old in good health and CMV-seropositive.

CDR3 in DNA: TGTGCCAGCAGTGGACTCCAGGGCACTAGCACAGATACGCAGTATTTT. Translation gives CASSGLQGTSTDTQYF. This chain joins TRBV2 and TRBJ2-3; a possible D gene is TRBD1 (5 bases). V lost 4 bases to trimming and J lost 0 bases, with 14 bases between them. Germline values: CDR1 SNHLY, CDR2 FYNNEI. This CDR3 region has 16 residues.